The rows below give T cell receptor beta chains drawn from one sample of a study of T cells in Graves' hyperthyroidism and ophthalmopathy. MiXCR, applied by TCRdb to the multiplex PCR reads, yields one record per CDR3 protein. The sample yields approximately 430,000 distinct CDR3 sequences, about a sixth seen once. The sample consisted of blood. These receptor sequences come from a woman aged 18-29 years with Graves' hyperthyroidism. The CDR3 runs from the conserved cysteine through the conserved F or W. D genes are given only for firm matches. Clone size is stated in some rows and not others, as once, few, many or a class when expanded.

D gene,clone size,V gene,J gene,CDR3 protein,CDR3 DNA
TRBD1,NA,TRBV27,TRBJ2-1,CASSQWTGYNEQFF,TGTGCCAGCAGTCAATGGACAGGATACAATGAGCAGTTCTTC
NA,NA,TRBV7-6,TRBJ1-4,CASSLGPRATNEKLFF,TGTGCCAGCAGCTTAGGCCCCCGGGCAACTAATGAAAAACTGTTTTTT
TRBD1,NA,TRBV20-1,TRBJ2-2,CSARETGRPGELFF,TGCAGTGCTAGAGAGACAGGGAGACCCGGGGAGCTGTTTTTT
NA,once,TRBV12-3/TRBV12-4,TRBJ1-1,CASSAQNTEAFF,TGTGCCAGCAGTGCCCAGAACACTGAAGCTTTCTTT
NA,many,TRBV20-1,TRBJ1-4,CSARTAGGNEKLFF,TGCAGTGCCAGGACAGCCGGTGGTAATGAAAAACTGTTTTTT
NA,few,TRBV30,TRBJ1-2,CAWSLGTDPNPNYGYTF,TGTGCCTGGAGTTTGGGGACCGATCCTAACCCCAACTATGGCTACACCTTC
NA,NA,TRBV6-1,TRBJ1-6,CASSDGGPGSPLHF,TGTGCCAGCAGTGACGGGGGCCCCGGTTCACCCCTCCACTTT
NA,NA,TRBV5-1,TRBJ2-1,CASSLGSSIDEQFF,TGCGCCAGCAGCTTGGGGAGTAGTATCGATGAGCAGTTCTTC
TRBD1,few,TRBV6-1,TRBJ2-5,CASSEIPGGYETQYF,TGTGCCAGCAGTGAAATACCAGGGGGCTATGAGACCCAGTACTTC
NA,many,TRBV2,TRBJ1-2,CASRALTTGGYTF,TGTGCCAGCAGGGCACTGACTACGGGGGGCTACACCTTC
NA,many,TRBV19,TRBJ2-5,CASSTSDLETQYF,TGTGCCAGTAGTACCTCAGATTTGGAGACCCAGTACTTC
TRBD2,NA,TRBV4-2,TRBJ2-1,CASSHVTSGSVNEQFF,TGTGCCAGCAGCCATGTCACTAGCGGGAGTGTAAATGAGCAGTTCTTC
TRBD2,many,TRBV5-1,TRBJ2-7,CASSFGLAGNSYEQYF,TGCGCCAGCAGCTTTGGACTAGCGGGGAACTCCTACGAGCAGTACTTC
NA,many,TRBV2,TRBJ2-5,CASSVQGAQETQYF,TGTGCCAGCAGTGTACAGGGTGCGCAAGAGACCCAGTACTTC
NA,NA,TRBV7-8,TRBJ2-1,CASSLRGGGFYNEQFF,TGTGCCAGCAGTTTGCGTGGGGGGGGCTTCTACAATGAGCAGTTCTTC